This T cell receptor beta chain is drawn from a study of resident and recirculating memory T cells in vitiligo. General study findings and limits: Sequences differed between biopsy sites and patients, suggesting private specificity.

Profiling relied on immunoSEQ multiplex PCR, and the TCRdb table lists in-frame clones only, not all of them. The sample records about 76,000 clones, just over 90% being singletons. This clone has a handful of counts. The target antigen is unknown. Patients who had received treatment within the previous three months were excluded. This CDR3 has 14 residues. V lost 7 bases and J lost 6, with 17 bases in between. Germline V gene data show CDR1 as SGHDT and CDR2 as YYEEEE. Sequenced: blood. The rearrangement uses TRBV5-6 and TRBJ1-5; D is perhaps TRBD1 (5 bases). This clonotype originated in a male donor with vitiligo. Here the CDR3 DNA reads TGTGCCAGCTCGCGCAGGGATAGGGGTCAGCCCCAGCATTTT. This sequence encodes CASSRRDRGQPQHF. The full variable domain, with the rest looked up from reference TRBV5-6 and TRBJ1-5, is DAGVTQSPTHLIKTRGQQVTLRCSPKSGHDTVSWYQQALGQGPQFIFQYYEEEERQRGNFPDRFSGHQFPNYSSELNVNALLLGDSALYLCASSRRDRGQPQHFGDGTRLSIL.